This T cell receptor beta chain was obtained from a study of shared clonotypes between healthy human individuals. Study information: The study used three CD4 naive, three CD4 memory, two CD8 naive and one CD8 memory plate per donor.

As for this clone: Its antigen is as yet unknown.

The naive CD8 population came from CD45RO-negative cells selected for CCR7, without terminally differentiated effector memory CD45RA+ cells. The donors were all Caucasian adults (living in Nashville, Tennessee). Clones were sequenced by immunoSEQ multiplex PCR, and TCRdb holds only the in-frame ones, with some missing. Of roughly 2,000,000 clones listed, roughly 95% are singletons. Study-wide findings and caveats: The study found roughly 5% of naive CD4 clonotypes shared across a handful of donors.

Sequenced sample: naive CD8+ T cells sorted from blood. The TCR sequence derives from a man younger than 30 in good health.

The CDR3 reads CATSPRGQDSTDTQYF. The DNA for the CDR3 is TGTGCCACCAGCCCCCGAGGACAGGACAGCACAGATACGCAGTATTTT. The chain joins TRBV15 to TRBJ2-3; 7 bases agree with TRBD1. J was trimmed by 0 bases and V by 5 bases; bases with no gene match: 8. The CDR3 length is 16 residues. Germline V gene sequence: CDR1 LNHNV, CDR2 YYDKDF (reference sequence).